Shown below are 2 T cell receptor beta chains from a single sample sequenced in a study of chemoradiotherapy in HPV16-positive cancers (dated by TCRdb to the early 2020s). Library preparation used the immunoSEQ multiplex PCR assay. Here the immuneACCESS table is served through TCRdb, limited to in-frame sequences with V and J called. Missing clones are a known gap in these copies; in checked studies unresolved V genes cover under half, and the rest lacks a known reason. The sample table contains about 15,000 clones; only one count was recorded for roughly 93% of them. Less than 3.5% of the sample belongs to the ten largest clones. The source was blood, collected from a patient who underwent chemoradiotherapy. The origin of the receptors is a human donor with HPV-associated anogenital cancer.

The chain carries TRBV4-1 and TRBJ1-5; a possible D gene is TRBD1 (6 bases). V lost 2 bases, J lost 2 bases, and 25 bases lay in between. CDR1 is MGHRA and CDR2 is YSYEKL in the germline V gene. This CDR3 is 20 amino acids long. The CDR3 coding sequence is TGCGCCAGCAGCCAACCCTTCAGGGAAGGGGGACCAGGGGGCAATCAGCCCCAGCATTTT. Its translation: CASSQPFREGGPGGNQPQHF.

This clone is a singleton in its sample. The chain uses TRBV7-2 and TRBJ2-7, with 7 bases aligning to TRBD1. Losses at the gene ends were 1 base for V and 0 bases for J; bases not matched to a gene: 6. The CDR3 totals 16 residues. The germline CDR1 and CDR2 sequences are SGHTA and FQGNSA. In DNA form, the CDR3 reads TGTGCCAGCAGCTTAGGACCGGGACAGTCCTCCTACGAGCAGTACTTC. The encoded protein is CASSLGPGQSSYEQYF.